In this sample, the clone carrying this T cell receptor (beta chain) turned up a few times. There were at least 6 micrograms of total RNA extracted from every sample. These data are taken from a study of blood T cells in healthy people across ages. Trimming pared 0 bases from V and 9 bases from J, leaving 12 bases between. This CDR3 contains 14 residues. The germline V gene encodes CDR1 SEHNR and CDR2 FQNEAQ (reference sequence). The authors ran a second PCR of roughly 6 to 11 cycles using a sample-barcoded 5' primer and a J-beta primer mix. TCRdb passed the 5' RACE reads through MiXCR, listing each CDR3 protein once. Among hundreds of thousands of distinct CDR3 sequences listed, approximately 53% were seen once.

Material for sequencing was blood. This clonotype originated in a man aged 35 to 55 in good health. The chain joins TRBV7-9 to TRBJ2-1; unclear D gene. CDR3: CASSLARRGPEQFF. For the CDR3, the DNA is TGTGCCAGCAGCTTAGCGCGTCGAGGCCCTGAGCAGTTCTTC.